The 6 T cell receptor beta chains listed next were all sequenced from one sample in a study of T cell repertoires in cytomegalovirus infection. MiXCR, applied by TCRdb to the reads, yields one record per CDR3 protein. The table lists 350,000 to 400,000 distinct CDR3 sequences, roughly 36% of them singletons. Their antigen targets remain unknown. The sequencing used cultured PBMCs, collected from culture after CMV antigen stimulation. These receptors were taken from a human donor in good health (CMV status not recorded). Some clones in this sample may be carry-over from other donors' samples.

This clonotype was detected a few times. V gene TRBV7-2 combines with J gene TRBJ2-1; the D gene could be TRBD1 or TRBD2 (5 bases each). V lost 0 bases and J lost 3, with 12 bases in between. This CDR3 contains 16 residues. CDR1 SGHTA and CDR2 FQGNSA come from the germline V gene. CDR3 loop: CASSLAGPEIYNEQFF. The CDR3 DNA follows: TGTGCCAGCAGCTTAGCGGGACCGGAGATCTACAATGAGCAGTTCTTC.

This clonotype was seen more than once but under ten times. This sequence joins TRBV11-2 and TRBJ1-1; D unresolved. Germline V gene sequence: CDR1 SGHAT, CDR2 FQNNGV. The CDR3 spans 14 residues. Trimming took off 0 bases at V and 3 bases at J, with 8 bases between the two ends. The CDR3 is CASSLDSPDTEAFF. The CDR3 nucleotides read TGTGCCAGCAGCTTAGATAGTCCGGACACTGAAGCTTTCTTT.

This chain uses TRBV5-1 with TRBJ1-1; 8 bases match TRBD1. Per the germline V gene, CDR1 is SGHRS and CDR2 is YFSETQ. The junction had 12 bases not matched to a gene; V was cut back by 4 bases and J by 1 base. CDR3 size: 17 residues. For the CDR3, the DNA is TGCGCCAGCAGCACCGCCTCAGGGGGCCTGGGGAACACTGAAGCTTTCTTT. Translated: CASSTASGGLGNTEAFF.

This clonotype was seen more than once but under ten times. V is TRBV11-2 and J is TRBJ1-1; D is unresolved. This CDR3 has 14 residues. Trimming took 1 base from V and 5 from J, leaving 11 bases between them. The germline V gene encodes CDR1 SGHAT and CDR2 FQNNGV. The CDR3 DNA reads TGTGCCAGCAGCTTAGGGCGGGCGAGTACTGAAGCTTTCTTT. Its translation: CASSLGRASTEAFF.

Only a few counts were recorded for this clonotype. V and J are TRBV6-2 or TRBV6-3 and TRBJ1-1; D not resolved. V was shortened by 2 bases and J by 0 bases, with 1 base between the two germline ends. Germline V gene data show CDR1 as MNHEY and CDR2 as SVGEGT. The CDR3 has 12 amino acids. The CDR3 loop reads CASSYVNTEAFF. CDR3 coding DNA: TGTGCCAGCAGTTACGTGAACACTGAAGCTTTCTTT.

The CDR3 is CASSQRDFADTQYF. The CDR3 nucleotides are TGTGCCAGCAGCCAAAGGGACTTCGCAGATACGCAGTATTTT. This sequence joins TRBV14 and TRBJ2-3, with D perhaps TRBD2 (6 bases). V dropped 2 bases and J dropped 4 bases, with 10 bases sitting between them. CDR3 length: 14 amino acids. Germline CDR1 reads SGHDN; CDR2 reads FVKESK.